Sequencing of this T cell receptor (beta chain) was carried out in a study of Graves' ophthalmopathy and Graves' hyperthyroidism. Study outcomes and limitations: Ophthalmopathy progression was predicted by the model at less than 71% sensitivity and approximately 72% specificity.

TCR beta CDR3 amplification used RNA transcripts. HTBI primers were employed in first-round RT-PCR, then a second-round multiplex PCR followed. TCRdb recomputed calls from the multiplex PCR reads with MiXCR, one row per CDR3 protein. The sample lists hundreds of thousands of distinct CDR3 sequences; 20% to 25% were seen once. This clonotype occurred a few times. As yet, its antigen is unknown. CDR1 KGHSH and CDR2 LQKENI come from the germline V gene. V lost 2 bases to trimming and J lost 0 bases; unmatched junction nucleotides: 2. The CDR3 spans 18 residues. Sequencing input: peripheral blood. The genes are TRBV18 and TRBJ2-2, with 14 bases matching TRBD2. This clonotype was sampled from a woman aged 18 to 35 with stable Graves' hyperthyroidism. DNA of the CDR3: TGTGCCAGCTCACCAAGGACTAGCGGGAGGCCGAACACCGGGGAGCTGTTTTTT. Residues: CASSPRTSGRPNTGELFF.